Each of the 21 T cell receptor beta chains below was sequenced from the same sample in a study of persistence of HIV-infected CD4 T cells. The immunoSEQ assay was version 4, run in survey mode. TCRdb keeps only in-frame clones here, not all; method: immunoSEQ multiplex PCR. This sample has approximately 35,000 clones, with around four fifths found just once. These receptors are not linked to any known antigen. Cells were stimulated with CMV-infected fibroblast lysates at approximately 10 ug/mL. Memory cells lacking CD40L and CD69 with high CD45RO were sorted. The specimen was CD4+ T cells sorted from PBMCs after roughly 18-hour stimulation, collected from a patient who received antiretroviral therapy. All receptors come from an adult man with HIV who was CMV-seropositive.

This clone was seen a few times. V usage is TRBV14 and J usage is TRBJ1-2; D not resolved. The CDR3 totals 13 residues. In germline, CDR1 is SGHDN, CDR2 FVKESK. The V end was cut by 1 base, the J end by 5 bases, with 8 bases between. CDR3 residues: CASSQVGWYGYTF. The CDR3 DNA follows: TGTGCCAGCAGCCAAGTAGGTTGGTATGGCTACACCTTC.

This chain connects TRBV30 to TRBJ1-5, with unresolved D. This CDR3 has 12 residues. Germline V gene lookup returns CDR1 GTSNPN and CDR2 SVGIG (reference sequence). V was cut by 0 bases and J by 6 bases, with 6 bases left in between. The CDR3 DNA reads as TGTGCCTGGAGTGTACAAGGTCAGCCCCAGCATTTT. Its protein is CAWSVQGQPQHF. Together with reference TRBV30 and TRBJ1-5, the CDR3 gives the full variable domain: SQTIHQWPATLVQPVGSPLSLECTVEGTSNPNLYWYRQAAGRGLQLLFYSVGIGQISSEVPQNLSASRPQDRQFILSSKKLLLSDSGFYLCAWSVQGQPQHFGDGTRLSIL.

The chain has TRBV18 and TRBJ2-1; D gene unclear. Germline CDR1 KGHSH, CDR2 LQKENI. V lost 1 base to trimming and J lost 5 bases, with 12 bases between them. The CDR3 has 15 amino acids. The CDR3 bases are TGTGCCAGCTCACCACTTCCGGGTACGGACAATGAGCAGTTCTTC. Translated, it gives CASSPLPGTDNEQFF.

This clone was found once. CDR3 region: CASGGEQFF. The CDR3 DNA is TGTGCCTCGGGGGGGGAACAGTTCTTC. The genes are TRBV12-3 or TRBV12-4 and TRBJ2-1, with 8 positions matching TRBD2. This CDR3 spans 9 amino acids. Trimming removed 11 bases from V and 13 bases from J; junction bases left unmatched: 4.

The chain's CDR3 is CATSDFRVPTGELFF. The CDR3 DNA is TGTGCCACCAGTGATTTCCGGGTCCCCACCGGGGAGCTGTTTTTT. The chain is built from TRBV24-1 and TRBJ2-2; no clear D gene. Per the germline V gene, CDR1 is KGHDR and CDR2 is SFDVKD. The V and J ends lost 1 base and 4 bases respectively, with 9 bases between them. CDR3 size: 15 residues.

The chain uses TRBV9 and TRBJ1-1, with D maybe TRBD1 (6 bases). Trimming removed 3 bases from V and 10 bases from J, with 13 bases in between. CDR1 and CDR2 (germline): SGDLS, YYNGEE. CDR3 size: 12 residues. The CDR3 DNA follows: TGTGCCAGCAGCGATCTCAGGGGAAGAGCTTTCTTT. The encoded protein is CASSDLRGRAFF.

The chain has TRBV6-2 or TRBV6-3 and TRBJ1-2; D unresolved. The ends were cut back, 8 bases at V and 8 bases at J, with 12 bases in the middle. The CDR3 is 11 residues long. The germline CDR1 and CDR2 sequences are MNHEY and SVGEGT. The CDR3 region is CASRWEGGYTF. The CDR3 DNA reads as TGTGCCAGCCGTTGGGAGGGAGGCTACACCTTC.

This clone was detected a few times. This chain links TRBV5-1 with TRBJ1-2; D gene uncertain. Germline CDR1 is SGHRS and CDR2 is YFSETQ. CDR3 length: 14 residues. The V gene lost 0 bases and the J gene lost 4 bases, with 10 bases spanning the gap. The CDR3 spells CASSLEGTSYGYTF. Here the CDR3 DNA reads TGCGCCAGCAGCTTGGAGGGAACCTCCTATGGCTACACCTTC.

The chain employs TRBV29-1 and TRBJ1-1; D gene uncertain. Germline-derived CDR1 and CDR2 are SQVTM and ANQGSEA. The CDR3 has 12 amino acids. With 7 bases removed from V and 0 bases from J, the gap between germline ends came to 9 bases. DNA of the CDR3: TGCAGCGCCAGGTACTTGAACACTGAAGCTTTCTTT. Translation: CSARYLNTEAFF.

The V call is TRBV9, the J call TRBJ2-2, with TRBD2 matching 7 bases. CDR1 and CDR2 (germline): SGDLS, YYNGEE. V was clipped by 0 bases and J by 5 bases; unmatched bases: 7. The CDR3 loop spans 16 amino acids. CDR3 protein: CASSVGGGGGTGELFF. The CDR3 region has the DNA TGTGCCAGCAGCGTAGGAGGCGGGGGAGGGACCGGGGAGCTGTTTTTT.

This CDR3 is CASTPWAAAPYEQYF. The CDR3 DNA reads as TGTGCCAGCACCCCTTGGGCCGCCGCCCCCTACGAGCAGTACTTC. The chain joins TRBV28 to TRBJ2-7; D unresolved. Germline V lookup: CDR1 MDHEN, CDR2 SYDVKM. CDR3 size: 15 residues. V was cut by 7 bases and J by 2 bases, with 18 bases left in between.

V is TRBV30 and J is TRBJ1-4; D may be TRBD1 (6 bases). Per the germline V gene, CDR1 is GTSNPN and CDR2 is SVGIG (reference sequence). V gave up 5 bases and J gave up 4 bases, with 11 bases separating them. This CDR3 has 13 residues. CDR3 coding DNA: TGTGCCTGGGGTGACAGGTTTAATGAAAAACTGTTTTTT. Residues: CAWGDRFNEKLFF. Complete variable domain (other parts from reference TRBV30 and TRBJ1-4): SQTIHQWPATLVQPVGSPLSLECTVEGTSNPNLYWYRQAAGRGLQLLFYSVGIGQISSEVPQNLSASRPQDRQFILSSKKLLLSDSGFYLCAWGDRFNEKLFFGSGTQLSVL.

The chain recombines TRBV7-2 with TRBJ1-6; D not certain. Germline V gives CDR1 SGHTA, CDR2 FQGNSA. The CDR3 has 14 amino acids. The V gene lost 2 bases and the J gene lost 5 bases, with 7 bases spanning the gap. The CDR3 protein is CASSLKFDNSPLHF. The CDR3 DNA sequence: TGTGCCAGCAGCTTAAAATTTGATAATTCACCCCTCCACTTT.

The genes are TRBV6-1 and TRBJ2-2; D not certain. The ends were cut back, 0 bases at V and 1 base at J, with 9 bases in the middle. From germline, CDR1 is MNHNS and CDR2 SASEGT. This CDR3 is 16 amino acids long. CDR3 sequence (DNA): TGTGCCAGCAGTGAAGCAGGACGCCGGAACACCGGGGAGCTGTTTTTT. Translating it yields CASSEAGRRNTGELFF.

The chain carries TRBV18 and TRBJ2-5; 10 positions agree with TRBD1. The V gene's germline CDR1 is KGHSH and CDR2 LQKENI. Trimming at V came to 5 bases and at J to 0 bases, leaving 3 bases not matched to a gene. The CDR3 is 15 amino acids. CDR3 sequence: CASSKTGGNQETQYF. The CDR3 coding sequence is TGTGCCAGCTCAAAGACAGGGGGCAACCAAGAGACCCAGTACTTC. Full variable domain (missing parts from reference TRBV18 and TRBJ2-5): NAGVMQNPRHLVRRRGQEARLRCSPMKGHSHVYWYRQLPEEGLKFMVYLQKENIIDESGMPKERFSAEFPKEGPSILRIQQVVRGDSAAYFCASSKTGGNQETQYFGPGTRLLVL.

The CDR3 loop reads CASRSYNSPLHF. The CDR3 DNA reads as TGTGCCAGCAGATCCTATAATTCACCCCTCCACTTT. The V gene is TRBV6-5, the J gene TRBJ1-6; D is uncertain. CDR1 and CDR2 from the germline V gene are MNHEY and SVGAGI. This CDR3 region has 12 residues. The V end was cut by 6 bases, the J end by 1 base, with 1 base between.

V is TRBV5-5 and J is TRBJ2-1, with D possibly being TRBD2 (7 bases). CDR1 and CDR2 from the germline V gene are SGHKS and YYEKEE (reference sequence). The CDR3 extends over 15 amino acids. V lost 0 bases and J lost 3, with 10 bases in between. CDR3 DNA: TGTGCCAGCAGCTTGGACAGGGACTACTACAATGAGCAGTTCTTC. Amino acid sequence: CASSLDRDYYNEQFF.

The CDR3 DNA follows: TGTGCCAGCAGATTGTGGAAGACAGGGAGTTCGGAAACCTACGAGCAGTACTTC. Translation: CASRLWKTGSSETYEQYF. The chain combines TRBV28 with TRBJ2-7, with 7 bases aligning to TRBD1. CDR1 is MDHEN, CDR2 SYDVKM, per germline. J gave up 2 bases and V 6 bases, and 19 bases lay outside the gene matches. The CDR3 loop spans 18 amino acids.

The chain employs TRBV5-1 and TRBJ2-3; weak D call: TRBD2 (6 bases). Germline-derived CDR1 and CDR2 are SGHRS and YFSETQ. The CDR3 consists of 15 residues. V was cut by 0 bases and J by 1 base, with 9 bases left in between. The CDR3 sequence is CASSLASSGTDTQYF. The CDR3 DNA is TGCGCCAGCAGCTTGGCGTCTAGCGGCACAGATACGCAGTATTTT.

V and J are TRBV6-5 and TRBJ2-5; no reliable D call. With 6 bases removed from V and 3 bases from J, the gap between germline ends came to 11 bases. The CDR3 is 13 amino acids. Germline V gives CDR1 MNHEY, CDR2 SVGAGI. The CDR3 region has the DNA TGTGCCAGCAGCGACGGGCCCAAAGAGACCCAGTACTTC. Amino acid sequence: CASSDGPKETQYF.

The V call is TRBV2, the J call TRBJ2-1, with 7 bases fitting TRBD1. The germline CDR1 and CDR2 sequences are SNHLY and FYNNEI. Unmatched junction bases numbered 13, after V lost 8 bases and J lost 6 bases. The CDR3 extends over 15 amino acids. The CDR3 DNA follows: TGTGCCAGCGCTGAGGCATCAGGGGGATTCAATGAGCAGTTCTTC. It encodes CASAEASGGFNEQFF. The complete variable domain, with remaining parts taken from reference TRBV2 and TRBJ2-1, reads EPEVTQTPSHQVTQMGQEVILRCVPISNHLYFYWYRQILGQKVEFLVSFYNNEISEKSEIFDDQFSVERPDGSNFTLKIRSTKLEDSAMYFCASAEASGGFNEQFFGPGTRLTVL.